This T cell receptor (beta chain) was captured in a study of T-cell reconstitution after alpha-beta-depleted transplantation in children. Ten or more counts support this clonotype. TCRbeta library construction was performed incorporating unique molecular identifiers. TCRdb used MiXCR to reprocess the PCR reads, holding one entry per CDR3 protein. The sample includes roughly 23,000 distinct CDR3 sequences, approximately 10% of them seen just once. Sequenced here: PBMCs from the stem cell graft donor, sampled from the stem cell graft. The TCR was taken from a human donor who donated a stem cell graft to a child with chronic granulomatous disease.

CDR3 amino acids: CASRTSGMYEQYF. The CDR3 DNA sequence: TGTGCCAGCAGGACTAGCGGGATGTACGAGCAGTACTTC. This sequence joins TRBV2 and TRBJ2-7, with TRBD2 identical over 11 bases. The germline CDR1 and CDR2 sequences are SNHLY and FYNNEI. This CDR3 is built from 13 residues. The V gene end was trimmed by 6 bases and the J gene end by 4 bases; junction bases not matched to a gene: 2.